The sequence of this T cell receptor (beta chain) was determined in a study of monozygotic twins with inflammatory bowel disease. Germline loops: CDR1 SGHAT, CDR2 FQNNGV. The CDR3 runs 16 residues. Investigators extracted total RNA from whole blood and did not sort T cells. With the 5' RACE reads reprocessed, TCRdb shows one record per CDR3 protein and no DNA. The ten top clones account for less than 7.5%, within a sample of about 93,000 distinct CDR3 sequences. This TCR came from a human donor with ulcerative colitis or Crohn's disease, or a healthy co-twin of an affected twin (not recorded which). The gene calls are TRBV11-2 and TRBJ2-5; as DNA is missing, the TRBD1 call by TCRdb cannot be tested. The sequenced sample consisted of blood. CDR3 residues: CASSLDRVPERKTQYF. The full variable domain, in which reference TRBV11-2 and TRBJ2-5 provide the parts outside the CDR3, is EAGVAQSPRYKIIEKRQSVAFWCNPISGHATLYWYQQILGQGPKLLIQFQNNGVVDDSQLPKDRFSAERLKGVDSTLKIQPAKLEDSAVYLCASSLDRVPERKTQYFGPGTRLLVL.